These T cell receptor beta chains were read from a single sample in a study of Graves' ophthalmopathy and Graves' hyperthyroidism. TCRdb independently ran MiXCR on the multiplex PCR reads; one entry per CDR3 protein. The sample contains roughly 170,000 distinct CDR3 sequences, 39% of which appear only once. Sequencing used peripheral blood. The source of these receptors is a man younger than 45 with Graves' ophthalmopathy. CDR3s include the opening cysteine and the closing phenylalanine or tryptophan. D genes are given only for firm matches. A row's size may be missing; if present it is once, few, many or a size class.

TRBJ1-6,.,TRBV7-2,many,CASSLGTASSSYNSPLHF,TGTGCCAGCAGCTTAGGGACAGCTTCGAGCTCCTATAATTCACCCCTCCACTTT
TRBJ2-5,.,TRBV6-1,.,CASSQPGRQETQYF,TGTGCCAGCAGCCAGCCAGGGCGCCAAGAGACCCAGTACTTC
TRBJ1-2,.,TRBV18,many,CASSPLRAADYGYTF,TGTGCCAGCTCACCACTCCGGGCAGCGGACTATGGCTACACCTTC
TRBJ1-2,.,TRBV12-3/TRBV12-4,.,CATTESGLYGYTF,TGTGCCACCACCGAATCAGGCCTCTATGGCTACACCTTC
TRBJ2-3,.,TRBV28,many,CASSPRWDTQYF,TGTGCCAGCAGTCCCCGTTGGGATACGCAGTATTTT
TRBJ1-3,.,TRBV20-1,many,CSAREPGSSGNTIYF,TGCAGTGCTAGAGAGCCAGGTAGCTCTGGAAACACCATATATTTT
TRBJ1-1,TRBD1,TRBV30,many,CAWTRGGESTEAFF,TGTGCCTGGACGAGAGGGGGCGAAAGCACTGAAGCTTTCTTT
TRBJ2-2,TRBD1,TRBV30,many,CAWSGPTGVDTGELFF,TGTGCCTGGAGTGGACCGACAGGGGTTGACACCGGGGAGCTGTTTTTT
TRBJ2-7,.,TRBV5-1,many,CASSLGGSAGYEQYF,TGCGCCAGCAGCTTGGGGGGTAGCGCGGGCTACGAGCAGTACTTC
TRBJ1-5,TRBD1,TRBV6-1,.,CAISPGQGRQPQHF,TGTGCCATCAGCCCGGGACAGGGTCGACAGCCCCAGCATTTT
TRBJ2-7,.,TRBV6-1,many,CASSETRTHTYEQYF,TGTGCCAGCAGTGAAACGAGGACACACACCTACGAGCAGTACTTC
TRBJ1-5,.,TRBV12-3/TRBV12-4,.,CASSSAPTLEPQHF,TGTGCCAGCAGTTCGGCACCAACCTTAGAGCCCCAGCATTTT
TRBJ1-2,.,TRBV6-2/TRBV6-3,.,CASSSDGANYGYTF,TGTGCCAGCAGTTCGGACGGCGCTAACTATGGCTACACCTTC
TRBJ2-7,.,TRBV13,many,CASSSLRDRGYEQYF,TGTGCCAGCAGCTCTTTGAGGGACCGGGGCTACGAGCAGTACTTC
TRBJ1-1,.,TRBV11-1,.,CASSALPVGENTEAFF,TGTGCCAGCAGCGCTCTTCCCGTGGGGGAGAACACTGAAGCTTTCTTT
TRBJ1-5,TRBD1,TRBV20-1,many,CSARDKQGNQPQHF,TGCAGTGCTAGAGATAAACAGGGGAATCAGCCCCAGCATTTT
TRBJ1-2,TRBD1,TRBV6-5,many,CASRPLISDRGFVYGYTF,TGTGCCAGCAGGCCACTAATATCAGACAGGGGGTTCGTTTATGGCTACACCTTC
TRBJ1-5,TRBD1,TRBV7-2,many,CASSPVAGGQPQHF,TGTGCCAGCAGCCCGGTGGCAGGGGGTCAGCCCCAGCATTTT
TRBJ2-7,TRBD2,TRBV6-5,many,CASRSGLPPYEQYF,TGTGCCAGCAGGTCGGGACTACCGCCCTACGAGCAGTACTTC
TRBJ1-5,.,TRBV19,many,CASNRQDSNQPQHF,TGTGCCAGTAATCGACAGGATAGCAATCAGCCCCAGCATTTT
TRBJ2-2,.,TRBV4-3,many,CASSQRPEEPGELFF,TGCGCCAGCAGCCAAAGGCCAGAGGAGCCCGGGGAGCTGTTTTTT
TRBJ2-2,TRBD1,TRBV7-9,few,CASTDPGQGAGELFF,TGTGCCAGCACAGACCCGGGACAGGGGGCCGGGGAGCTGTTTTTT
TRBJ2-5,.,TRBV7-2,medium-sized,CASSLFQQETQYF,TGTGCCAGCAGCTTATTCCAGCAAGAGACCCAGTACTTC
TRBJ2-5,TRBD2,TRBV6-4,few,CASSASPVSGSQGFWETQYF,TGTGCCAGCAGTGCCTCACCGGTTAGCGGGAGTCAGGGGTTTTGGGAGACCCAGTACTTC
TRBJ1-3,TRBD1,TRBV24-1,many,CATSNRGFSGNTIYF,TGTGCCACCAGTAACAGGGGGTTCTCTGGAAACACCATATATTTT
TRBJ1-2,.,TRBV28,.,CASSPSQSHGVGYTF,TGTGCCAGCAGTCCGTCCCAATCACATGGGGTTGGCTACACCTTC
TRBJ2-5,.,TRBV11-2,many,CASSRKGGQETQYF,TGTGCCAGCAGCCGGAAGGGCGGTCAAGAGACCCAGTACTTC
TRBJ2-7,TRBD2,TRBV6-1,many,CASVEGGRGEQYF,TGTGCCAGCGTGGAGGGCGGGAGAGGCGAGCAGTACTTC
TRBJ1-1,.,TRBV11-2,.,CASSQHTYTEAFF,TGTGCCAGCAGCCAACATACCTACACTGAAGCTTTCTTT
TRBJ2-7,.,TRBV20-1,many,CSAREVGYSYEQYF,TGCAGTGCTAGAGAAGTGGGATACTCCTACGAGCAGTACTTC
TRBJ2-7,.,TRBV4-3,many,CASSQGGISYEQYF,TGCGCCAGCAGCCAAGGAGGGATTTCCTACGAGCAGTACTTC